The 29 T cell receptor beta chains given below trace back to one sample, sequenced in a study of shared clonotypes between healthy human individuals. Data came from immunoSEQ multiplex PCR; TCRdb stores just in-frame clones and leaves some out. The sample records about 660,000 clones, less than 85% being singletons. Sequencing was done on a sample of memory CD4+ T cells sorted from blood. Subset reported: CD45RA-negative fraction. The receptors come from a woman in her 30s in good health.

This clone occurred once. The V and J genes are TRBV5-1 and TRBJ2-1; 7 nucleotides agree with TRBD1. This CDR3 spans 13 amino acids. CDR1 is SGHRS, CDR2 YFSETQ, per germline. Trimming cost V 7 bases and J 8 bases; bases outside gene matches: 9. The CDR3 coding sequence is TGCGCCAGCCATCTTAGGACAGGACATGAGCAGTTCTTC. Amino acid sequence: CASHLRTGHEQFF.

The chain employs TRBV5-1 and TRBJ1-4, with 9 bases that match TRBD1. The V gene's germline CDR1 is SGHRS and CDR2 YFSETQ. CDR3 length: 14 amino acids. Unmatched junction bases numbered 10, after V lost 5 bases and J lost 11 bases. The CDR3 DNA sequence: TGCGCCAGCAGTCCCCTGGGACAGGGAGAGAAACTGTTTTTT. Its protein product is CASSPLGQGEKLFF.

The CDR3 DNA follows: TGTGCCACCAGACCCCCACAGGGCGAGAATCAGCCCCAGCATTTT. It translates to CATRPPQGENQPQHF. The chain combines TRBV19 with TRBJ1-5, with D possibly TRBD1 on 6 matching bases. The CDR3 consists of 15 residues. The germline V gene encodes CDR1 LNHDA and CDR2 SQIVND (reference sequence). V was pared by 10 bases and J by 4 bases, with 20 bases between.

This clone has only one observation. The chain combines TRBV5-6 with TRBJ1-1; no firm D call. Germline V gene lookup returns CDR1 SGHDT and CDR2 YYEEEE. The CDR3 sequence is 13 residues long. V was shortened by 0 bases and J by 3 bases, with 6 bases between the two germline ends. The DNA for the CDR3 is TGTGCCAGCAGCTTGGGCCGGTACACTGAAGCTTTCTTT. The encoded protein is CASSLGRYTEAFF.

The chain joins TRBV19 to TRBJ2-2; 7 positions match TRBD1. Germline V gene data show CDR1 as LNHDA and CDR2 as SQIVND (reference sequence). V shed 3 bases and J 6 bases; nucleotides not matched to a gene: 10. This CDR3 contains 16 residues. The CDR3, as DNA: TGTGCCAGTAGTATCCCCCCAGGGGGTGGGGCCGGGGAGCTGTTTTTT. Residues: CASSIPPGGGAGELFF.

This clone was recorded only once. The V gene is TRBV9, the J gene TRBJ2-7; 11 bases line up with TRBD2. The CDR3 has 16 amino acids. The V gene end was trimmed by 3 bases and the J gene end by 6 bases; junction bases not matched to a gene: 11. The germline gives CDR1 SGDLS, CDR2 YYNGEE. The CDR3 sequence: CASSGGSGRADGEQYF. CDR3 nucleotides: TGTGCCAGCAGCGGGGGTAGCGGGAGGGCCGACGGCGAGCAGTACTTC.

V usage is TRBV27 and J usage is TRBJ2-2; 12 bases are shared with TRBD2. The trim removed 5 bases at V and 4 bases at J, leaving 8 bases unmatched. This CDR3 has 17 amino acids. CDR1 and CDR2 from the germline V gene are MNHEY and SMNVEV (reference sequence). CDR3 nucleotides: TGTGCCAGCAGTATCGCTAGCGGGAGGGGTATCACCGGGGAGCTGTTTTTT. Residues: CASSIASGRGITGELFF.

The chain employs TRBV5-1 and TRBJ1-1, with 9 bases lining up with TRBD1. Germline assignment: CDR1 SGHRS and CDR2 YFSETQ. The CDR3 length is 13 residues. The junction had 8 bases not matched to a gene; V was cut back by 6 bases and J by 8 bases. In DNA, the CDR3 is TGCGCCAGCAACAGGGGGCAGGGGGTAGAAGCTTTCTTT. Its translation is CASNRGQGVEAFF. Drawing the rest from reference TRBV5-1 and TRBJ1-1, the complete variable domain is KAGVTQTPRYLIKTRGQQVTLSCSPISGHRSVSWYQQTPGQGLQFLFEYFSETQRNKGNFPGRFSGRQFSNSRSEMNVSTLELGDSALYLCASNRGQGVEAFFGQGTRLTVV.

The J gene is TRBJ2-7, the V gene TRBV6-1; perhaps TRBD2 as D (5 bases). Germline V lookup: CDR1 MNHNS, CDR2 SASEGT. V lost 2 bases and J lost 3, with 17 bases in between. The CDR3 loop spans 16 amino acids. The CDR3 reads CASSEQLGGFVYEQYF. The CDR3 nucleotides read TGTGCCAGCAGTGAACAGTTAGGCGGGTTTGTCTACGAGCAGTACTTC.

The chain combines TRBV5-1 with TRBJ2-1, with 9 positions matching TRBD2. The germline CDR1 and CDR2 sequences are SGHRS and YFSETQ. CDR3 length: 15 residues. The V and J ends lost 0 bases and 8 bases, in that order; junction bases with no gene match: 6. This CDR3 reads CASSLGGSGSDEQFF. The CDR3, as DNA: TGCGCCAGCAGCTTGGGGGGTAGCGGGAGCGATGAGCAGTTCTTC.

This clone turned up a few times. The chain employs TRBV28 and TRBJ2-7; a weak D match, TRBD1 (7 bases). This CDR3 is 14 amino acids long. The germline V gene has CDR1 MDHEN and CDR2 SYDVKM. V dropped 5 bases and J dropped 7 bases, with 18 bases sitting between them. The CDR3 DNA reads TGTGCCAGCAGTCATCCAGGGGGGACGGGGGAGCAGTACTTC. Amino acids: CASSHPGGTGEQYF.

The V call is TRBV10-3, the J call TRBJ2-2, with TRBD2 identical over 13 bases. Per the germline V gene, CDR1 is ENHRY and CDR2 is SYGVKD. The CDR3 sequence is 16 residues long. V gave up 6 bases and J gave up 4 bases; unmatched junction bases: 5. CDR3 DNA sequence: TGTGCCATCAGCCCGTGGACTAGCGGGAGCACCGGGGAGCTGTTTTTT. This encodes CAISPWTSGSTGELFF.

This clone has just one count. The gene calls are TRBV13 and TRBJ2-1; 12 bases align to TRBD2. Per the germline V gene, CDR1 is PRHDT and CDR2 is FYEKMQ (reference sequence). CDR3 length: 16 amino acids. V dropped 2 bases and J dropped 9; count of bases not matched to a gene: 8. The CDR3 DNA reads as TGTGCCAGCAGCTTAATAGCCGGGACTAGCGGGCCTGAGCAGTTCTTC. Translated: CASSLIAGTSGPEQFF.

The chain links TRBV19 to TRBJ2-1; TRBD1 matches at 7 bases. V lost 5 bases and J lost 2; bases outside the gene matches: 12. The CDR3 length is 17 residues. CDR1 LNHDA and CDR2 SQIVND come from the germline V gene (reference sequence). The CDR3 nucleotides read TGTGCCAGTAGTCACAGGGGTGCCGTTATGACCTACAATGAGCAGTTCTTC. Translation gives CASSHRGAVMTYNEQFF.

This clone showed up many times. The rearrangement joins TRBV27 to TRBJ2-7, with D possibly TRBD2 on 5 matching bases. V was clipped by 4 bases and J by 5 bases, with 6 bases between them. Germline V lookup: CDR1 MNHEY, CDR2 SMNVEV (reference sequence). CDR3 length: 11 residues. CDR3 sequence (DNA): TGTGCCAGCAGTTGGACTCACGAGCAGTACTTC. It encodes CASSWTHEQYF.

The chain joins TRBV5-1 to TRBJ2-2; maybe TRBD1 (5 bases). CDR3 length equals 15 residues. In germline, CDR1 is SGHRS, CDR2 YFSETQ. Trimming left V 4 bases short and J 6 bases short, with 16 bases between. The CDR3 DNA sequence: TGCGCCAGCAGCCCCTCCTCCAGGGTCGCCGGGGAGCTGTTTTTT. Translated, it gives CASSPSSRVAGELFF.

The chain uses TRBV30 and TRBJ2-5, with a tentative D call TRBD1 (5 bases). The CDR3 contains 12 residues. CDR1 GTSNPN and CDR2 SVGIG come from the germline V gene (reference sequence). The ends were cut back, 2 bases at V and 9 bases at J, with 13 bases in the middle. The CDR3 DNA is TGTGCCTGGAGTCTACAGGACACCCCCCAGTACTTC. It is translated as CAWSLQDTPQYF.

This clone was seen once. The chain employs TRBV2 and TRBJ2-6, with D unclear. Germline lookup yields CDR1 SNHLY and CDR2 FYNNEI. The length of the CDR3 is 14 residues. Trimming took off 10 bases at V and 0 bases at J, with 10 bases between the two ends. CDR3 amino acids: CATPVDSGANVLTF. The CDR3 region has the DNA TGTGCCACCCCCGTGGACTCTGGGGCCAACGTCCTGACTTTC.

The CDR3 spells CASSSGQSSNQPQHF. Written as DNA, the CDR3 is TGTGCCAGCAGCTCCGGACAGTCCAGCAATCAGCCCCAGCATTTT. The V and J genes are TRBV5-5 and TRBJ1-5, with a possible D match to TRBD1 (6 bases). Germline-derived CDR1 and CDR2 are SGHKS and YYEKEE (reference sequence). The CDR3 totals 15 residues. V lost 3 bases, J lost 1 base, and 11 bases lay in between.

The V gene is TRBV28, the J gene TRBJ1-1, with a weak D call TRBD1 (5 bases). The V and J ends lost 5 bases and 5 bases respectively, with 18 bases between them. Germline V gene data show CDR1 as MDHEN and CDR2 as SYDVKM. This CDR3 is built from 15 residues. The CDR3 spells CASSLSGQGGTEAFF. In nucleotides, the CDR3 is TGTGCCAGCAGTCTATCCGGACAAGGAGGAACTGAAGCTTTCTTT.

In this sample, this clone turned up a few times. The genes are TRBV15 and TRBJ2-3; D might be TRBD2 (5 bases). The CDR3 extends over 14 amino acids. Per germline, CDR1 LNHNV and CDR2 YYDKDF (reference sequence). Trimming cost V 8 bases and J 5 bases, with 17 bases left between them. CDR3: CATPVRAREDTQYF. The CDR3 bases are TGTGCCACCCCTGTTAGGGCGAGGGAAGATACGCAGTATTTT.

This clone was counted only a few times. The chain is built from TRBV14 and TRBJ1-1, with 7 bases aligning to TRBD1. V lost 1 base and J lost 0; bases outside the gene matches: 5. This CDR3 is 16 amino acids long. Germline values: CDR1 SGHDN, CDR2 FVKESK. The CDR3 DNA sequence: TGTGCCAGCAGCCAAGGGTACAGGGGAATGAACACTGAAGCTTTCTTT. This translates into CASSQGYRGMNTEAFF.

The chain recombines TRBV15 with TRBJ2-5; D is perhaps TRBD1 (5 bases). Germline lookup yields CDR1 LNHNV and CDR2 YYDKDF (reference sequence). The CDR3 consists of 18 residues. Trimming took 3 bases from V and 3 from J, leaving 23 bases between them. In DNA form, the CDR3 reads TGTGCCACCAGCAGCCCACCGTCTCTACAGGTGCCGAAAGAGACCCAGTACTTC. Its translation: CATSSPPSLQVPKETQYF.

The J gene is TRBJ2-3, the V gene TRBV18; 7 nucleotides match TRBD2. There are 15 residues in the CDR3. The germline gives CDR1 KGHSH, CDR2 LQKENI. Losses at the gene ends were 3 bases for V and 0 bases for J; bases not matched to a gene: 3. CDR3 residues: CASSPQRESTDTQYF. CDR3 in DNA: TGTGCCAGCTCACCGCAGCGGGAAAGCACAGATACGCAGTATTTT.

V and J are TRBV9 and TRBJ2-3, with D unclear. Trimming left V 4 bases short and J 5 bases short, with 11 bases between. The germline gives CDR1 SGDLS, CDR2 YYNGEE. The CDR3 has 13 residues. CDR3 protein: CASSPDFGDTQYF. Here the CDR3 DNA reads TGTGCCAGCAGCCCAGACTTTGGAGATACGCAGTATTTT.

The chain employs TRBV11-2 and TRBJ2-5; tentatively, D is TRBD1 or TRBD2 (5 bases each). V was clipped by 5 bases and J by 4 bases, with 17 bases between them. CDR3 length equals 15 residues. Germline CDR1 reads SGHAT; CDR2 reads FQNNGV. CDR3 sequence: CASSPGFGGRETQYF. The CDR3 DNA reads as TGTGCCAGCAGCCCCGGTTTTGGGGGACGAGAGACCCAGTACTTC.

This chain joins TRBV6-5 and TRBJ1-5, with 10 bases lining up with TRBD1. The CDR3 totals 15 residues. The V gene end was trimmed by 6 bases and the J gene end by 5 bases; junction bases not matched to a gene: 7. Germline loops: CDR1 MNHEY, CDR2 SVGAGI. The CDR3 region has the DNA TGTGCCAGCAGGCGGTCCGGGACAGGGGATCAGCCCCAGCATTTT. This sequence encodes CASRRSGTGDQPQHF.

The chain employs TRBV5-5 and TRBJ2-5; no firm D call. Germline V gives CDR1 SGHKS, CDR2 YYEKEE (reference sequence). CDR3 size: 14 residues. V lost 1 base, J lost 4 bases, and 11 bases lay in between. The chain's CDR3 is CASSLLNSGETQYF. The CDR3 nucleotides are TGTGCCAGCAGCTTGTTAAATTCGGGAGAGACCCAGTACTTC.

This clone was seen only once. The chain recombines TRBV18 with TRBJ1-2; D may be TRBD1 (6 bases). Germline CDR1 is KGHSH and CDR2 is LQKENI. The CDR3 has 15 residues. The V end was cut by 6 bases, the J end by 0 bases, with 14 bases between. The CDR3 reads CASSEIRGPNYGYTF. The CDR3, as DNA: TGTGCCAGCTCGGAAATCAGGGGACCTAACTATGGCTACACCTTC.